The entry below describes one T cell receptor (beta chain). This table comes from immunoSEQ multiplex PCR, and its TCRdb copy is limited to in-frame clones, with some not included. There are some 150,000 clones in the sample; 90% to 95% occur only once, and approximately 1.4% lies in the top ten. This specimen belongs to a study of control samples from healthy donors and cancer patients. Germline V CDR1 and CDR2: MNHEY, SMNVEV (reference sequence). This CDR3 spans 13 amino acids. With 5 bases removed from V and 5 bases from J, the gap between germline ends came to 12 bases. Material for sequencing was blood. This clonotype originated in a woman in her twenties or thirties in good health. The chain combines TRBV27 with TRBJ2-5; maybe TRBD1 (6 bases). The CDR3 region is CASSPQGRETQYF. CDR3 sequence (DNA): TGTGCCAGCAGTCCACAGGGTAGGGAGACCCAGTACTTC.